The clone carrying this T cell receptor beta chain has just a few counts. Its antigen is currently unknown. TCRdb ran MiXCR on the 5' RACE reads and lists one entry per CDR3 protein. Among 240,000 or so distinct CDR3 sequences listed, about 10% were seen once. This sample is drawn from a study of identical twins. General study results and limits: Out-of-frame alpha sequences common to twins were enriched for low generation probability.

The CDR3 totals 15 residues. The germline CDR1 and CDR2 sequences are MGHDK and SYGVNS. V shed 1 base and J 7 bases; nucleotides not matched to a gene: 4. This chain connects TRBV25-1 to TRBJ2-2; the match to TRBD1 covers 9 bases. The sequenced sample was memory T cells sorted from blood. The source is a man in his forties or fifties in good health. In DNA form, the CDR3 reads TGTGCCAGCAGTGAATGGGGACAGGGTGTCGGGGAGCTGTTTTTT. Translated, it gives CASSEWGQGVGELFF. Supplemented by reference TRBV25-1 and TRBJ2-2, the full variable domain reads EADIYQTPRYLVIGTGKKITLECSQTMGHDKMYWYQQDPGMELHLIHYSYGVNSTEKGDLSSESTVSRIRTEHFPLTLESARPSHTSQYLCASSEWGQGVGELFFGEGSRLTVL.